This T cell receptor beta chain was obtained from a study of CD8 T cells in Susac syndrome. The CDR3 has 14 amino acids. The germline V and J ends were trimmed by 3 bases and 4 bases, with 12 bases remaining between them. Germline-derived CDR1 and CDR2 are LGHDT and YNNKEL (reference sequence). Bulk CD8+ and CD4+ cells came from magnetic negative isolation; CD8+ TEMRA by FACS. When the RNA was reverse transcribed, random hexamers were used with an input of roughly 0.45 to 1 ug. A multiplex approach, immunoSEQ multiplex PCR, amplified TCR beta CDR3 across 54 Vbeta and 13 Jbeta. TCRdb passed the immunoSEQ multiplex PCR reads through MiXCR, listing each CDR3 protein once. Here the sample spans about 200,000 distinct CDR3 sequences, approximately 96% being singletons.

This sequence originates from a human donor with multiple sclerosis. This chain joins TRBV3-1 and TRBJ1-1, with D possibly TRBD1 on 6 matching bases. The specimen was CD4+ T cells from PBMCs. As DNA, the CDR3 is TGTGCCAGCAGCCAGGGGGCGCGGAGCACTGAAGCTTTCTTT. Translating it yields CASSQGARSTEAFF.